One and the same sample provided the 9 T cell receptor beta chains below, sequenced in a study of T cells in Graves' hyperthyroidism and ophthalmopathy. Template material for amplifying TCR beta CDR3 regions consisted of RNA transcripts. TCR CDR3 underwent first-round RT-PCR with the HTBI primer set. One entry per CDR3 protein, called by TCRdb with MiXCR from the multiplex PCR reads. The table includes fewer than 500,000 distinct CDR3 sequences, approximately 14% detected once. Sequenced sample: blood. All receptors come from a woman younger than 45 with Graves' ophthalmopathy.

CDR3 residues: CAISEGILYEQYF. CDR3 in DNA: TGTGCCATCAGTGAGGGGATTCTCTACGAGCAGTACTTC. V is TRBV10-3 and J is TRBJ2-7, with D unresolved. Germline V gene sequence: CDR1 ENHRY, CDR2 SYGVKD. This CDR3 has 13 amino acids. Trimming removed 2 bases from V and 3 bases from J, with 8 bases in between.

This clonotype was seen at least ten times. This rearrangement joins TRBV3-1 to TRBJ2-7; no clear D gene. Trimming cost V 1 base and J 3 bases, with 4 bases left between them. CDR3 length equals 12 residues. The germline V gene has CDR1 LGHDT and CDR2 YNNKEL (reference sequence). CDR3 region: CASSQGDYEQYF. The CDR3 region has the DNA TGTGCCAGCAGCCAAGGGGACTACGAGCAGTACTTC.

In this sample, this clonotype turned up many times. J is TRBJ2-5 and V is TRBV5-1, with 13 nucleotides matching TRBD2. The CDR3 covers 15 residues. The junction had 4 bases not matched to a gene; V was cut back by 5 bases and J by 3 bases. Germline CDR1 SGHRS, CDR2 YFSETQ. The CDR3: CASRRGTSGEETQYF. CDR3 sequence (DNA): TGCGCCAGCAGACGAGGGACTAGCGGGGAAGAGACCCAGTACTTC.

This chain connects TRBV20-1 to TRBJ2-1; possible D gene TRBD2, 7 bases. Deletions cut 1 base from V and 5 bases from J, with 30 bases between. The CDR3 extends over 20 amino acids. CDR1 and CDR2 from the germline V gene are DFQATT and SNEGSKA (reference sequence). The CDR3 bases are TGCAGTGCTAGAGCCCAATACACAGGGAGGGAAGCTACTAGGCACAATGAGCAGTTCTTC. Protein sequence: CSARAQYTGREATRHNEQFF.

This clonotype was observed at least ten times. The chain combines TRBV11-2 with TRBJ2-5; 10 bases fit TRBD1. CDR3 length equals 15 residues. V lost 1 base to trimming and J lost 1 base; unmatched junction nucleotides: 0. Germline V CDR1 and CDR2: SGHAT, FQNNGV. The CDR3, as DNA: TGTGCCAGCAGCTTAGGGACAGGGGGCCAAGAGACCCAGTACTTC. It specifies CASSLGTGGQETQYF.

In this sample, this clonotype turned up many times. The rearrangement joins TRBV3-1 to TRBJ2-6; 7 nucleotides line up with TRBD1. After removal of 4 bases from V and 0 bases from J, the junction contained 6 bases not matched to a gene. The CDR3 spans 17 residues. Germline values: CDR1 LGHDT, CDR2 YNNKEL (reference sequence). CDR3 in DNA: TGTGCCAGCAGCCCAGGGACAGCCCTCTCTGGGGCCAACGTCCTGACTTTC. It is translated as CASSPGTALSGANVLTF.

This clonotype was recorded at least ten times. The V call is TRBV20-1, the J call TRBJ2-7, with D perhaps being TRBD1 or TRBD2 (5 bases each). This CDR3 has 15 residues. CDR1 and CDR2 (germline): DFQATT, SNEGSKA (reference sequence). V lost 6 bases to trimming and J lost 3 bases, with 21 bases between them. CDR3 in amino acids: CSALPWDGRNYEQYF. The CDR3 DNA is TGCAGTGCGCTACCGTGGGACGGAAGAAACTACGAGCAGTACTTC.

The gene calls are TRBV25-1 and TRBJ2-1; 7 bases are a match to TRBD1. The germline V gene encodes CDR1 MGHDK and CDR2 SYGVNS. With 4 bases clipped from V and 2 bases from J, the junction kept 2 bases outside the gene matches. The CDR3 totals 14 residues. The CDR3 nucleotides are TGTGCCAGCAGTGCGCAGGGGGCCTACAATGAGCAGTTCTTC. As protein: CASSAQGAYNEQFF.

This clonotype was seen repeatedly, ten times or more. The rearrangement joins TRBV11-3 to TRBJ2-7, with D tentatively TRBD1 or TRBD2 (5 bases each). Per the germline V gene, CDR1 is SGHNT and CDR2 is YENEEA. V dropped 5 bases and J dropped 5 bases, with 10 bases sitting between them. The length of the CDR3 is 12 residues. The CDR3 DNA sequence: TGTGCCAGCAGCAAACAGGAGGACGAGCAGTACTTC. Its translation: CASSKQEDEQYF.